A selection of T cell receptor beta chains follows, all from one sample in a study of T cells in localized non-small cell lung cancer. TCRdb's copy holds only in-frame clones and misses some; the assay was immunoSEQ multiplex PCR. This sample has approximately 43,000 clones, with almost 90% found just once. Sequenced material: peripheral blood, taken before any cancer treatment. The receptors stem from a female donor of 60 years or more with stage I squamous cell lung carcinoma. The CDR3 runs from the conserved cysteine through the conserved F or W. The D gene is left open where the match is weak.

J gene,D gene,V gene,CDR3 protein
TRBJ2-1,.,TRBV30,CAWSDGPTRNEQFF
TRBJ1-5,.,TRBV30,CAQSRGIQPQHF
TRBJ2-7,TRBD2,TRBV19,CASSGAGEREQYF
TRBJ2-3,.,TRBV5-8,CASSQDRTLSSTDTQYF
TRBJ2-2,TRBD1,TRBV27,CASRNHRGLPSTGELFF
TRBJ2-7,TRBD2,TRBV5-4,CASSLASGRWAYEQYF
TRBJ2-5,.,TRBV11-2,CASSTGTRVRETQYF
TRBJ2-3,.,TRBV29-1,CSVGRRLVRDTQYF
.,TRBD2,TRBV9,CASSVSAGGGYEQYF
TRBJ2-6,TRBD1,TRBV10-1,CASSESLGQGAAGANVLTF
TRBJ1-1,TRBD1,TRBV6-4,CASRIDRGHTEAFF
TRBJ2-6,.,TRBV18,CASSLRGSSGANVLTF
TRBJ2-7,.,TRBV5-1,CASSQDQRSTYEQYF
TRBJ2-1,TRBD2,TRBV11-1,CASSPGDSGRRTVEQFF
TRBJ2-7,.,TRBV7-3,CASSLSHQYEQYF
TRBJ1-2,.,TRBV18,CASSPVQGNYGYTF
TRBJ1-1,.,TRBV28,CASSLWGAGAFF
TRBJ2-1,TRBD2,TRBV5-1,CASSLSGRGSYNEQFF
TRBJ1-3,.,TRBV7-8,CASSYAGFASGNTIYF
TRBJ2-3,.,TRBV6-5,CAGPSSTDTQYF
TRBJ2-7,.,TRBV7-3,CASSPYPASYEQYF
TRBJ1-1,.,TRBV7-2,CASSLYRAQTEAFF
TRBJ1-1,.,TRBV7-3,CASSYTSSGTEAFF
TRBJ1-3,.,TRBV11-2,CASSLAPGVGGNTIYF
TRBJ2-2,.,TRBV7-6,CASSLGQAGPTGELFF
TRBJ2-7,.,TRBV30,CAYSRTDYSYEQYF
TRBJ2-3,.,TRBV19,CASSIEGPSSYPRGTDTQYF
TRBJ1-5,TRBD1,TRBV23-1,CASSDRDRVGQPQHF
TRBJ1-3,TRBD1,TRBV4-3,CASSQDPTGAGNTIYF
TRBJ2-1,.,TRBV7-2,CASSLVSGVGQDNEQFF
TRBJ2-1,TRBD2,TRBV2,CASSISGRRVEQFF
TRBJ2-2,TRBD2,TRBV9,CASSASGSWDTGELFF
TRBJ1-4,.,TRBV4-1,CASSQDLYGWGAPEKLSF
TRBJ1-1,.,TRBV10-1,CASSESAGKAFF
TRBJ2-5,.,TRBV30,CAWSFGPQETQYF
TRBJ2-2,.,TRBV20-1,CSAGITGELFF
TRBJ2-7,TRBD2,TRBV30,CAWSVRLLTSGSRAYEQYF
TRBJ1-5,.,TRBV18,CASSPGNQPQHF
TRBJ1-2,TRBD1,TRBV30,CACTGGHYGYTF
TRBJ1-5,TRBD1,TRBV18,CASSPPGTGVNQPQHF
TRBJ2-5,.,TRBV6-5,CASSYGQGVTQYF
TRBJ2-3,.,TRBV10-2,CASSFGPRITDTQYF
TRBJ2-1,.,TRBV25-1,CASSGLGSSYNEQFF
TRBJ1-5,.,TRBV6-1,CASSADQVGNQPQHF
TRBJ1-1,.,TRBV30,CAWSRTASTEAFF
TRBJ2-5,TRBD2,TRBV18,CASSPGLAGQETQYF
TRBJ2-7,.,TRBV18,CASSPGPGYEQYF
TRBJ2-6,.,TRBV27,CACARTAGPGANVLTF
TRBJ1-1,TRBD1,TRBV14,CASSPTGAEAFF